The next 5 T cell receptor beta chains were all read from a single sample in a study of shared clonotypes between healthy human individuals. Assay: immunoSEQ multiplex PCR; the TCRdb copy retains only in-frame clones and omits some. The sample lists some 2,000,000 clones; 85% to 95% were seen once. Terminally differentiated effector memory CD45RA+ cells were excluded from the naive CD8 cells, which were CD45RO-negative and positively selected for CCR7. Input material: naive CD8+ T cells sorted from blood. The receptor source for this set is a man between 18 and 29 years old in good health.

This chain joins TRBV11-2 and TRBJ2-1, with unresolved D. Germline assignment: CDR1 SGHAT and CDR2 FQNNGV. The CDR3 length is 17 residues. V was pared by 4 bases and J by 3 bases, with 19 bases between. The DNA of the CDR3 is TGTGCCAGCAGCTCCTTAGCATCGGCAGGAATCTACAATGAGCAGTTCTTC. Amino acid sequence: CASSSLASAGIYNEQFF.

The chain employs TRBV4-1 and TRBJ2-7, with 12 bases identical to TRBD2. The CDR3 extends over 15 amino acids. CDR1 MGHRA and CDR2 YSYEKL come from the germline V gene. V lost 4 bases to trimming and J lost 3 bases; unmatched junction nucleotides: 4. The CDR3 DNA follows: TGCGCCAGCAGCCTCCGGACTAGCGGGATCTACGAGCAGTACTTC. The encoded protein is CASSLRTSGIYEQYF.

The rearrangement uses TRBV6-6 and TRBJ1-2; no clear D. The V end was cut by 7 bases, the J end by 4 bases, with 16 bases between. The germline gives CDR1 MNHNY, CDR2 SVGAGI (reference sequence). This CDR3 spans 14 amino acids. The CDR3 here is CASTGMYMSYGYTF. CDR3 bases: TGTGCCAGCACCGGGATGTATATGAGCTATGGCTACACCTTC.

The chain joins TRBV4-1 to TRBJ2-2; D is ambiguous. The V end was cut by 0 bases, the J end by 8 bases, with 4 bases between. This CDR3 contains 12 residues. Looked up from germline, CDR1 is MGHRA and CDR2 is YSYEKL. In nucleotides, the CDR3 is TGCGCCAGCAGCCAAGATGGGGGGGAGCTGTTTTTT. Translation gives CASSQDGGELFF.

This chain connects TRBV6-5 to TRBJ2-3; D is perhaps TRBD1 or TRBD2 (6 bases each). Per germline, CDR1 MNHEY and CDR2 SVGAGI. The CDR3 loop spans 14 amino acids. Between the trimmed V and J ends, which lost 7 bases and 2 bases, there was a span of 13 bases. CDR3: CASKGGPNTDTQYF. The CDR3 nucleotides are TGTGCCAGCAAAGGGGGGCCCAACACAGATACGCAGTATTTT.